This T cell receptor beta chain was recorded in a study of tumor-infiltrating lymphocytes in localized non-small cell lung cancer. The CDR3 covers 15 residues. Trimming shortened V by 6 bases and J by 4 bases, and 18 bases separated the two germline ends. Per germline, CDR1 MDHEN and CDR2 SYDVKM. The table came from immunoSEQ multiplex PCR; TCRdb's copy has only in-frame clones and leaves some out. The data contain about 5,800 clones, roughly 70% of them singletons. Input material: uninvolved lung tissue not adjacent to the tumor. J is TRBJ1-2 and V is TRBV28; D possibly corresponds to TRBD1 (6 bases). The TCR comes from a human donor with non-small cell lung cancer. DNA of the CDR3: TGTGCCAGCAGCCTCCCTACAGGGCACGGCTATGGCTACACCTTC. It specifies CASSLPTGHGYGYTF.